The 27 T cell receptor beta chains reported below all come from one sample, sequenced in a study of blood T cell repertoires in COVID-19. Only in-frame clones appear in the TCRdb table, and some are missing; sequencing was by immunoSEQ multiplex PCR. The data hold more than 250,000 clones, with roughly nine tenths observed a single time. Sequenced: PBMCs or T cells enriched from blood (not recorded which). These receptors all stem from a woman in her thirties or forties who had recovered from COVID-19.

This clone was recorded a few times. The CDR3 coding sequence is TGTGCCAGCAGCTCTCTCACCAGACCTAGCGAGCTGTTTTTT. Its protein product is CASSSLTRPSELFF. The V call is TRBV7-8, the J call TRBJ2-2, with a weak D call TRBD2 (5 bases). Trimming pared 4 bases from V and 11 bases from J, leaving 17 bases between. CDR3 length equals 14 residues. Germline values: CDR1 SGHVS, CDR2 FQNEAQ. Filled out from reference TRBV7-8 and TRBJ2-2, the complete variable domain reads GAGVSQSPRYKVAKRGQDVALRCDPISGHVSLFWYQQALGQGPEFLTYFQNEAQLDKSGLPSDRFFAERPEGSVSTLKIQRTQQEDSAVYLCASSSLTRPSELFFGEGSRLTVL.

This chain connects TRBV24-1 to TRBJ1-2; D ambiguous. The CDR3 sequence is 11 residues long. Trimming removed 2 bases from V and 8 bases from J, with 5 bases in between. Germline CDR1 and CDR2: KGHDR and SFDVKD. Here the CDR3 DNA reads TGTGCCACCAGTGATTCCCGGGGCTACACCTTC. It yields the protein CATSDSRGYTF.

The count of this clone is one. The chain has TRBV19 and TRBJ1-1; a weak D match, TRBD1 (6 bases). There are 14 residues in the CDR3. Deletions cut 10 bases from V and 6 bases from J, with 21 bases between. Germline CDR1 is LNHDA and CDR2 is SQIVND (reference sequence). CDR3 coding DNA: TGTGCCATTAGACAACAGGGAGAAACCCCTGAAGCTTTCTTT. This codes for CAIRQQGETPEAFF.

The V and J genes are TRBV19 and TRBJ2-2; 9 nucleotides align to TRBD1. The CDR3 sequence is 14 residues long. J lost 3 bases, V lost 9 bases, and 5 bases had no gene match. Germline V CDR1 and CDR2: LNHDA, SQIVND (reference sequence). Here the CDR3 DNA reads TGTGCCAGCCTACAGGGGGCGCACACCGGGGAGCTGTTTTTT. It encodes CASLQGAHTGELFF.

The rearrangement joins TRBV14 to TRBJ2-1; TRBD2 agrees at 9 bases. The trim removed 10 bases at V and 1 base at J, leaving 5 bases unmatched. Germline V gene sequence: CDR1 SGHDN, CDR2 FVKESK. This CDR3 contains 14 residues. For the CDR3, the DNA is TGTGCCACCCAGACTAGCGGTTCCTACAATGAGCAGTTCTTC. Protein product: CATQTSGSYNEQFF.

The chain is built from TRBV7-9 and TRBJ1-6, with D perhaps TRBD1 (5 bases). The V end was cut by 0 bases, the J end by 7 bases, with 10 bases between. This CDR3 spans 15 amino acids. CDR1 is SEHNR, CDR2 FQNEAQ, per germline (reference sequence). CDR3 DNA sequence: TGTGCCAGCAGCTTAGCGCAGGGAAGGAATTCACCCCTCCACTTT. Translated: CASSLAQGRNSPLHF.

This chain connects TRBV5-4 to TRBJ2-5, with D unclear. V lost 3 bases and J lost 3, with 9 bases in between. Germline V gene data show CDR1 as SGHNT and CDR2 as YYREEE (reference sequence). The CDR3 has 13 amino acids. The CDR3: CASSSRGEETQYF. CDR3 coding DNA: TGTGCCAGCAGCTCCAGAGGCGAAGAGACCCAGTACTTC.

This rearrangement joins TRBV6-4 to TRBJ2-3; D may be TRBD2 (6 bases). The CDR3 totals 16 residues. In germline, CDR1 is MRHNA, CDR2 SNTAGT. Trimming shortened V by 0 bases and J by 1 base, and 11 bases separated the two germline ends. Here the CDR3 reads CASSDSEGEGTDTQYF. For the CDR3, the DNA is TGTGCCAGCAGTGACTCGGAGGGAGAGGGCACAGATACGCAGTATTTT.

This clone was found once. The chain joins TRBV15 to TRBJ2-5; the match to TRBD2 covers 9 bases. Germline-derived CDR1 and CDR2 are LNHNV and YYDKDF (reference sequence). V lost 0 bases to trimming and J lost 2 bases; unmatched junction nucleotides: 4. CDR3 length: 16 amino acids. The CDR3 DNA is TGTGCCACCAGCAGAGAGGGGCGGGGGGGACAAGAGACCCAGTACTTC. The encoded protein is CATSREGRGGQETQYF.

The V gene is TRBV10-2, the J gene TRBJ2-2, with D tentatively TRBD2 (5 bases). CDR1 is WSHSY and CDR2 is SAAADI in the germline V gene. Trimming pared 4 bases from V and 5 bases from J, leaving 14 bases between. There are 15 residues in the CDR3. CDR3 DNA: TGCGCCAGCAGTGCTCGGACTTTGCCGACCGGGGAGCTGTTTTTT. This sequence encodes CASSARTLPTGELFF.

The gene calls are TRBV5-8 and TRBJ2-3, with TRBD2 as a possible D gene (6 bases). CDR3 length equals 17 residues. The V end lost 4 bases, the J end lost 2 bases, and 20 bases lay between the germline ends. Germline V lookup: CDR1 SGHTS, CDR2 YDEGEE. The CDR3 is CASSLPRGSGYTDTQYF. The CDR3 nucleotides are TGTGCCAGCAGCCTTCCCCGGGGGAGCGGGTACACAGATACGCAGTATTTT. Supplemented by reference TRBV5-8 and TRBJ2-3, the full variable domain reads EAGVTQSPTHLIKTRGQQATLRCSPISGHTSVYWYQQALGLGLQFLLWYDEGEERNRGNFPPRFSGRQFPNYSSELNVNALELEDSALYLCASSLPRGSGYTDTQYFGPGTRLTVL.

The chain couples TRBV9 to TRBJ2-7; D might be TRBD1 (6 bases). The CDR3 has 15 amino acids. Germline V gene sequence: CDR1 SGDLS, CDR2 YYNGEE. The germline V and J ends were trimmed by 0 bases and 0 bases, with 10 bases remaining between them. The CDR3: CASSVGEGGSYEQYF. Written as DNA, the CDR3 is TGTGCCAGCAGCGTAGGCGAAGGGGGCTCCTACGAGCAGTACTTC.

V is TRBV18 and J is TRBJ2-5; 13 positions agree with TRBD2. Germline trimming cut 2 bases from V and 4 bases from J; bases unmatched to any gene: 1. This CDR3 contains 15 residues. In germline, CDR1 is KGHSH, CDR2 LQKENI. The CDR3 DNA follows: TGTGCCAGCTCACCAGGGACTAGCGGGATAGAGACCCAGTACTTC. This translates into CASSPGTSGIETQYF. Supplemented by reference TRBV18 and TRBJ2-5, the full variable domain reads NAGVMQNPRHLVRRRGQEARLRCSPMKGHSHVYWYRQLPEEGLKFMVYLQKENIIDESGMPKERFSAEFPKEGPSILRIQQVVRGDSAAYFCASSPGTSGIETQYFGPGTRLLVL.

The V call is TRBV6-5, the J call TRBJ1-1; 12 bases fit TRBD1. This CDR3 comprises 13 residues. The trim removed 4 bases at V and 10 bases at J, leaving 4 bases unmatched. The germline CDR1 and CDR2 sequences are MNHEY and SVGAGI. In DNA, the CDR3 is TGTGCCAGCAGTTGGGACAGGGGGCGTGCAGCTTTCTTT. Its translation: CASSWDRGRAAFF.

CDR3 protein: CASSPGTSTETQYF. The CDR3 nucleotides are TGTGCCAGCTCACCGGGCACTAGCACCGAGACCCAGTACTTC. The chain combines TRBV18 with TRBJ2-5; the D gene is possibly TRBD2 (6 bases). The CDR3 is 14 residues long. The ends were cut back, 3 bases at V and 5 bases at J, with 13 bases in the middle. Germline CDR1 is KGHSH and CDR2 is LQKENI.

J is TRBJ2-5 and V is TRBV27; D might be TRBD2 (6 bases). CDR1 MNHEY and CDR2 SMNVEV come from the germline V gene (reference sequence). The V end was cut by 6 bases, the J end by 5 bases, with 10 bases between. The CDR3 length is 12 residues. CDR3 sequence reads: CASSLAGETQYF. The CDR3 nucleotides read TGTGCCAGCAGCTTGGCGGGGGAGACCCAGTACTTC.

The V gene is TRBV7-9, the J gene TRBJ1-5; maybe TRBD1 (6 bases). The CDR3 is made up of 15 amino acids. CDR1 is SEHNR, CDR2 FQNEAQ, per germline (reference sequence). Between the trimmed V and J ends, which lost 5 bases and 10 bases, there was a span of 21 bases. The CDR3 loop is CASSGRGGASEPQHF. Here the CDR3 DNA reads TGTGCCAGCAGCGGCCGCGGGGGCGCGTCGGAACCCCAGCATTTT.

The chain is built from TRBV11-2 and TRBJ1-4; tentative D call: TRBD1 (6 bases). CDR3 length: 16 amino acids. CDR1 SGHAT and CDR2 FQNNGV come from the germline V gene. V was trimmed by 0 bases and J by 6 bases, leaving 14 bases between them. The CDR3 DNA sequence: TGTGCCAGCAGCTTAGATCTACAGGGTTCGGATGAAAAACTGTTTTTT. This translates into CASSLDLQGSDEKLFF.

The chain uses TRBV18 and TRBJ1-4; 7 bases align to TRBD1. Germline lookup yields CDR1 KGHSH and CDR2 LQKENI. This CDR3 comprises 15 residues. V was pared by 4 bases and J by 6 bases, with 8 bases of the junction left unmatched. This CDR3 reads CASSHDYRGDEKLFF. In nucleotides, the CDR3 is TGTGCCAGCTCACACGACTACAGGGGCGATGAAAAACTGTTTTTT.

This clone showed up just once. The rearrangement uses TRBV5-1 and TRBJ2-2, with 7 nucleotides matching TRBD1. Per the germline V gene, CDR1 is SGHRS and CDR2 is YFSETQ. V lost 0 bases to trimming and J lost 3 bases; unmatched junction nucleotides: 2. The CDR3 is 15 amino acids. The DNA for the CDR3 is TGCGCCAGCAGCTTGGGACAGGGTCACACCGGGGAGCTGTTTTTT. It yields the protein CASSLGQGHTGELFF.

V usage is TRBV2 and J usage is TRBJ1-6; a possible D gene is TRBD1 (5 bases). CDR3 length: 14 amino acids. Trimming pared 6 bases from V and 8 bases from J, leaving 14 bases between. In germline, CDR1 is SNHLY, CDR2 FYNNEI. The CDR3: CASSLGAGHSPLHF. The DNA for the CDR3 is TGTGCCAGCAGCCTCGGCGCGGGGCATTCACCCCTCCACTTT. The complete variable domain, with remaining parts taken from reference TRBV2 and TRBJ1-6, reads EPEVTQTPSHQVTQMGQEVILRCVPISNHLYFYWYRQILGQKVEFLVSFYNNEISEKSEIFDDQFSVERPDGSNFTLKIRSTKLEDSAMYFCASSLGAGHSPLHFGNGTRLTVT.

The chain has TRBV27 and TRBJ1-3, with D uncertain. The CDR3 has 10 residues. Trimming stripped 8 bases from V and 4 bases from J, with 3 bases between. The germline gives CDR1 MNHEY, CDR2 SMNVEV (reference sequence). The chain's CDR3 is CASLGNTIYF. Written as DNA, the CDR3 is TGTGCCAGCCTGGGAAACACCATATATTTT.

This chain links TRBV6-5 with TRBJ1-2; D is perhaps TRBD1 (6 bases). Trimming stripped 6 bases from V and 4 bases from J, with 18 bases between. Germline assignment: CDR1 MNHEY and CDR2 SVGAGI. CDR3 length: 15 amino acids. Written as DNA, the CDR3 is TGTGCCAGCAGAGGTGCTGGGGGCGTAGGCTATGGCTACACCTTC. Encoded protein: CASRGAGGVGYGYTF.

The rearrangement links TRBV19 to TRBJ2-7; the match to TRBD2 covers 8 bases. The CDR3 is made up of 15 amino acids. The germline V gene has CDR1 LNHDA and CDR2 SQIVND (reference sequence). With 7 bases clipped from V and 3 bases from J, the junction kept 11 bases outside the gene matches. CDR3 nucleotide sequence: TGTGCCAGTAAAGGAATAGCGGGATCAGACTACGAGCAGTACTTC. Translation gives CASKGIAGSDYEQYF.

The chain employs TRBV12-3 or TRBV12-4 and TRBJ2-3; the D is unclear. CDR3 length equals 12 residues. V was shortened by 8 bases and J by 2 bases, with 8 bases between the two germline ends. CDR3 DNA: TGTGCCAGCGGAGTATTCACAGATACGCAGTATTTT. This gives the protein CASGVFTDTQYF.

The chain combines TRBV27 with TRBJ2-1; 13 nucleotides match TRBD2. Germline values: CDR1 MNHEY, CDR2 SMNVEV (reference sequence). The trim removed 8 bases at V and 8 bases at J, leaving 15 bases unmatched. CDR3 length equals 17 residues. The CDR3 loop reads CASSRGAPGLAGHEQFF. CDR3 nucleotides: TGTGCCAGCTCCCGTGGGGCACCGGGACTAGCGGGACATGAGCAGTTCTTC.

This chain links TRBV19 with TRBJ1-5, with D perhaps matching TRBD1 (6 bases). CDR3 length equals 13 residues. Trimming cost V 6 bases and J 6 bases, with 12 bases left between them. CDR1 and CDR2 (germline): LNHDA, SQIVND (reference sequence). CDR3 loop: CASRGTRGQPQHF. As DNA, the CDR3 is TGTGCCAGTAGGGGTACCAGGGGTCAGCCCCAGCATTTT.